Shown below are 25 T cell receptor beta chains from a single sample sequenced in a study of T-cell memory formation after mild COVID-19. TCRdb reprocessed the 5' RACE reads with MiXCR, giving one entry per CDR3 protein. The sample records hundreds of thousands of distinct CDR3 sequences, roughly 25% being singletons. The specimen was PBMCs or a T cell subset sorted from them (not recorded which). The receptors were sampled from an adult woman who had mild COVID-19 (a few samples of this study predate the infection). Cell type and time point are not known.

The chain is built from TRBV5-5 and TRBJ2-1, with a possible D match to TRBD2 (5 bases). The CDR3 is made up of 16 amino acids. Looked up from germline, CDR1 is SGHKS and CDR2 is YYEKEE (reference sequence). The V and J ends lost 2 bases and 2 bases respectively, with 14 bases between them. This chain's CDR3 is CASSLVRGIAYNEQFF. The CDR3 DNA follows: TGTGCCAGCAGCTTAGTGAGAGGGATAGCCTACAATGAGCAGTTCTTC.

This clonotype has at least ten counts. V gene TRBV5-5 combines with J gene TRBJ2-7, with 7 bases aligning to TRBD1. CDR1 and CDR2 (germline): SGHKS, YYEKEE (reference sequence). The CDR3 is 15 residues long. The V segment lost 1 base and the J segment 2 bases; nucleotides outside the gene matches: 6. CDR3 coding DNA: TGTGCCAGCAGCTTGATGGACAGGCCACCCTACGAGCAGTACTTC. Translating gives CASSLMDRPPYEQYF.

CDR3 DNA: TGTGCCAGCAGCTTAGCAGCGGCGGGGCTCTCCTACGAGCAGTACTTC. Translated: CASSLAAAGLSYEQYF. The chain joins TRBV7-8 to TRBJ2-7, with a possible D match to TRBD2 (6 bases). Trimming took off 0 bases at V and 0 bases at J, with 12 bases between the two ends. This CDR3 spans 16 amino acids. Germline-derived CDR1 and CDR2 are SGHVS and FQNEAQ. Variable domain in full (rest from reference TRBV7-8 and TRBJ2-7): GAGVSQSPRYKVAKRGQDVALRCDPISGHVSLFWYQQALGQGPEFLTYFQNEAQLDKSGLPSDRFFAERPEGSVSTLKIQRTQQEDSAVYLCASSLAAAGLSYEQYFGPGTRLTVT.

The rearrangement links TRBV6-4 to TRBJ2-2; D is uncertain. Trimming cost V 7 bases and J 2 bases, with 11 bases left between them. Germline CDR1 and CDR2: MRHNA and SNTAGT. This CDR3 is built from 14 residues. The CDR3 reads CASKSRANTGELFF. In DNA form, the CDR3 reads TGTGCCAGCAAAAGCCGAGCTAACACCGGGGAGCTGTTTTTT.

This chain joins TRBV11-2 and TRBJ2-3, with a possible D match to TRBD2 (5 bases). V lost 1 base and J lost 2, with 13 bases in between. The CDR3 is made up of 16 amino acids. Germline V gene data show CDR1 as SGHAT and CDR2 as FQNNGV. The CDR3 region is CASSLGGSVNTDTQYF. CDR3 in DNA: TGTGCCAGCAGCTTAGGGGGTAGCGTAAACACAGATACGCAGTATTTT.

This clonotype was found a few times. The V and J genes are TRBV12-3 or TRBV12-4 and TRBJ2-3, with D possibly TRBD2 on 5 matching bases. CDR3 length: 18 residues. V shed 2 bases and J shed 2 bases, with 20 bases lying between them. The CDR3 DNA sequence: TGTGCCAGCAGTTTAAGGTCACTCGGGGTCTCCACCACAGATACGCAGTATTTT. Protein product: CASSLRSLGVSTTDTQYF.

The V gene is TRBV30, the J gene TRBJ2-2; D remains ambiguous. Germline V gives CDR1 GTSNPN, CDR2 SVGIG (reference sequence). The CDR3 runs 13 residues. The V end was cut by 4 bases, the J end by 4 bases, with 10 bases between. The CDR3 reads CAWKVSATGELFF. DNA of the CDR3: TGTGCCTGGAAGGTGTCGGCCACCGGGGAGCTGTTTTTT.

There are a few counts of this clonotype. The genes are TRBV5-1 and TRBJ2-7; TRBD2 might be the D (6 bases). V was cut by 3 bases and J by 5 bases, with 15 bases left in between. The V gene's germline CDR1 is SGHRS and CDR2 YFSETQ. The CDR3 sequence is 14 residues long. The chain's CDR3 is CASSSPGLSNEQYF. Here the CDR3 DNA reads TGCGCCAGCAGCTCCCCGGGACTTAGCAACGAGCAGTACTTC. The full variable domain, its missing parts supplied by reference TRBV5-1 and TRBJ2-7, is KAGVTQTPRYLIKTRGQQVTLSCSPISGHRSVSWYQQTPGQGLQFLFEYFSETQRNKGNFPGRFSGRQFSNSRSEMNVSTLELGDSALYLCASSSPGLSNEQYFGPGTRLTVT.

The V call is TRBV6-6, the J call TRBJ2-1; D gene uncertain. This CDR3 is 16 amino acids long. Deletions cut 5 bases from V and 5 bases from J, with 19 bases between. In germline, CDR1 is MNHNY, CDR2 SVGAGI (reference sequence). The CDR3, as DNA: TGTGCCAGCAGTAGCCCGACTTCTCCTCTTAACAATGAGCAGTTCTTC. Encoded protein: CASSSPTSPLNNEQFF.

The chain carries TRBV12-5 and TRBJ1-2, with unresolved D. V was cut by 6 bases and J by 7 bases, with 12 bases left in between. This CDR3 is built from 12 residues. CDR1 is LGHNT and CDR2 is FRNRAP in the germline V gene. CDR3 nucleotide sequence: TGTGCTAGTGGCGCCGGGGTTGGTGGCTACACCTTC. Its translation is CASGAGVGGYTF.

The chain joins TRBV9 to TRBJ2-1; D is ambiguous. CDR3 length: 16 amino acids. Deletions cut 0 bases from V and 0 bases from J, with 10 bases between. Germline CDR1 SGDLS, CDR2 YYNGEE. The CDR3 region is CASSVDYGDSYNEQFF. CDR3 nucleotide sequence: TGTGCCAGCAGCGTAGATTATGGCGACTCCTACAATGAGCAGTTCTTC.

This clonotype came up many times. V is TRBV12-3 or TRBV12-4 and J is TRBJ2-1, with 8 bases identical to TRBD2. V shed 6 bases, J shed 0 bases, and the junction held 4 bases outside the gene matches. CDR3 size: 15 residues. CDR3 bases: TGTGCCAGCAGCTTCGGGGGGGGCTCCTACAATGAGCAGTTCTTC. Encoded protein: CASSFGGGSYNEQFF.

This clonotype was found a few times. The chain links TRBV20-1 to TRBJ2-7; a possible D gene is TRBD2 (5 bases). There are 14 residues in the CDR3. Germline CDR1 reads DFQATT; CDR2 reads SNEGSKA (reference sequence). The ends were cut back, 6 bases at V and 2 bases at J, with 17 bases in the middle. CDR3 amino acids: CSAAAGLSAYEQYF. CDR3 coding DNA: TGCAGTGCAGCGGCCGGGCTGAGCGCCTACGAGCAGTACTTC.

The chain is built from TRBV4-3 and TRBJ2-7; 10 bases map to TRBD2. CDR1 and CDR2 (germline): LGHNA, YSLEER. The ends lost 0 bases at V and 2 bases at J; junction bases unmatched: 4. The CDR3 consists of 16 residues. The CDR3 here is CASSQDRTSGTYEQYF. Written as DNA, the CDR3 is TGCGCCAGCAGCCAAGATCGTACTAGCGGGACCTACGAGCAGTACTTC.

This clonotype was seen many times. V usage is TRBV20-1 and J usage is TRBJ1-1; D not certain. CDR1 DFQATT and CDR2 SNEGSKA come from the germline V gene (reference sequence). CDR3 length: 12 residues. V lost 5 bases, J lost 0 bases, and 7 bases lay in between. DNA of the CDR3: TGCAGTGCTGAGACGATGAACACTGAAGCTTTCTTT. Translating gives CSAETMNTEAFF.

This chain uses TRBV10-3 with TRBJ2-7; 9 bases are shared with TRBD2. This CDR3 region has 15 residues. Germline CDR1 reads ENHRY; CDR2 reads SYGVKD. The ends lost 4 bases at V and 0 bases at J; junction bases unmatched: 4. The CDR3, as DNA: TGTGCCATCAGTGGAAGCGGGGGGAGCTCCTACGAGCAGTACTTC. It codes for CAISGSGGSSYEQYF.

This clonotype has a handful of counts. The chain employs TRBV12-3 or TRBV12-4 and TRBJ2-5; TRBD1 matches at 8 bases. V lost 6 bases to trimming and J lost 4 bases; unmatched junction nucleotides: 4. The CDR3 consists of 13 residues. CDR3 amino acids: CASRWTGRETQYF. The CDR3 DNA reads TGTGCCAGCAGGTGGACAGGGCGAGAGACCCAGTACTTC.

The J gene is TRBJ1-2, the V gene TRBV19; TRBD1 aligns across 9 bases. Germline V gives CDR1 LNHDA, CDR2 SQIVND (reference sequence). V lost 6 bases to trimming and J lost 7 bases; unmatched junction nucleotides: 6. This CDR3 region has 13 residues. The CDR3 region has the DNA TGTGCCAGTAGCCAACAGGGGGCAGGTGGCTACACCTTC. This gives the protein CASSQQGAGGYTF.

At least ten counts were recorded for this clonotype. This chain links TRBV5-1 with TRBJ1-1; unclear D gene. Trimming took off 1 base at V and 5 bases at J, with 12 bases between the two ends. CDR1 is SGHRS and CDR2 is YFSETQ in the germline V gene. The CDR3 consists of 14 residues. The CDR3: CASSLPSHGTEAFF. The CDR3 coding sequence is TGCGCCAGCAGCTTGCCTTCACATGGAACTGAAGCTTTCTTT.

This clonotype was seen a few times. The rearrangement uses TRBV24-1 and TRBJ2-1; perhaps TRBD1 as D (6 bases). CDR1 is KGHDR and CDR2 is SFDVKD in the germline V gene. The CDR3 is 14 amino acids. The V end was cut by 3 bases, the J end by 9 bases, with 14 bases between. The CDR3 spells CATSDPGTSGEQFF. The CDR3 region has the DNA TGTGCCACCAGTGATCCCGGGACAAGTGGTGAGCAGTTCTTC.

The CDR3 protein is CASKTGYEAFF. For the CDR3, the DNA is TGTGCCAGCAAAACGGGGTATGAAGCTTTCTTT. V usage is TRBV6-5 and J usage is TRBJ1-1; D remains ambiguous. V was clipped by 7 bases and J by 7 bases, with 10 bases between them. This CDR3 region has 11 residues. From germline, CDR1 is MNHEY and CDR2 SVGAGI.

The gene calls are TRBV7-2 and TRBJ2-2; 8 bases are shared with TRBD1. The length of the CDR3 is 16 residues. CDR1 is SGHTA and CDR2 is FQGNSA in the germline V gene. Trimming cost V 3 bases and J 1 base; bases outside gene matches: 4. CDR3 sequence reads: CASSFLGQVNTGELFF. CDR3 bases: TGTGCCAGCAGCTTCCTGGGACAGGTGAACACCGGGGAGCTGTTTTTT. The complete variable domain, with remaining parts taken from reference TRBV7-2 and TRBJ2-2, reads GAGVSQSPSNKVTEKGKDVELRCDPISGHTALYWYRQSLGQGLEFLIYFQGNSAPDKSGLPSDRFSAERTGGSVSTLTIQRTQQEDSAVYLCASSFLGQVNTGELFFGEGSRLTVL.

This chain links TRBV10-3 with TRBJ2-1, with D hard to call. The CDR3 totals 12 residues. CDR1 and CDR2 from the germline V gene are ENHRY and SYGVKD. V was pared by 4 bases and J by 9 bases, with 10 bases between. CDR3 nucleotide sequence: TGTGCCATCAGTGCCGTCTTGGGTGAGCAGTTCTTC. Translating gives CAISAVLGEQFF.

V is TRBV2 and J is TRBJ2-7; 8 bases are shared with TRBD1. The CDR3 spans 17 residues. J was trimmed by 2 bases and V by 1 base; bases with no gene match: 10. In germline, CDR1 is SNHLY, CDR2 FYNNEI. The chain's CDR3 is CASSEGGTGVRAYEQYF. The CDR3 bases are TGTGCCAGCAGTGAAGGGGGGACAGGAGTAAGGGCCTACGAGCAGTACTTC.

In this sample, this clonotype turned up a few times. The chain uses TRBV7-2 and TRBJ2-7; tentative D call: TRBD1 (5 bases). This CDR3 has 15 amino acids. Trimming took 1 base from V and 0 from J, leaving 10 bases between them. CDR1 is SGHTA, CDR2 FQGNSA, per germline. CDR3 nucleotide sequence: TGTGCCAGCAGCTTAGGCTTCCAGGGCTCCTACGAGCAGTACTTC. This gives the protein CASSLGFQGSYEQYF.